This is a list of T cell receptor beta chains from one sample in a study of beta chain features in type 1 diabetes. Sequenced by immunoSEQ multiplex PCR; TCRdb stores in-frame clones only, minus some. The table includes under 900,000 clones, roughly 17% detected once. What was sequenced was naive CD4+ T cells from blood. These receptors all come from a woman aged 18-29 years in good health. Both conserved end residues are part of each CDR3. D genes are given only for firm matches. The size field is filled for only some rows; it gives once, few, many or a size class.

clone_size j_call d_call v_call cdr3_nt cdr3_aa
few TRBJ1-1 TRBD1 TRBV7-9 TGTGCCAGCAGCCCCGGGTACCGCAGGGGGGACACTGAAGCTTTCTTT CASSPGYRRGDTEAFF
few TRBJ2-2 TRBD2 TRBV4-3 TGCGCCAGCAGCCACCGACTAGCGGGAGGGAACACCGGGGAGCTGTTTTTT CASSHRLAGGNTGELFF
. TRBJ2-7 TRBD1 TRBV27 TGTGCCAGCAGTCCCCGACAGGGGGAACTCTACGAGCAGTACTTC CASSPRQGELYEQYF
few TRBJ2-5 TRBD2 TRBV9 TGTGCCAGCAGCGTGGGACTAGCGGGAGGAGGCCAAGAGACCCAGTACTTC CASSVGLAGGGQETQYF
. TRBJ2-1 . TRBV25-1 TGTGCCAGCAGTTCCAATGAGCAGTTCTTC CASSSNEQFF
few TRBJ2-5 TRBD2 TRBV28 TGTGCCAGCAAAAGCACGGGAGGCGGGGAGACCCAGTACTTC CASKSTGGGETQYF
few TRBJ2-7 . TRBV9 TGTGCCAGCAGCTCTCAAGGGGGGTCCCTTTTCTACGAGCAGTACTTC CASSSQGGSLFYEQYF
few TRBJ2-1 . TRBV7-3 TGTGCCAGCAGCCCACTTGGAGGGATAACGAACAATGAGCAGTTCTTC CASSPLGGITNNEQFF
few TRBJ2-2 TRBD1 TRBV6-5 TGTGCCAGCAGGCCGGGACAGCTAATCGCCGGGGAGCTGTTTTTT CASRPGQLIAGELFF
. TRBJ2-3 TRBD1 TRBV11-2 TGTGCCAGCAGCCTCCGACAGGGGGCCGGCACAGATACGCAGTATTTT CASSLRQGAGTDTQYF
. TRBJ1-5 . TRBV7-2 TGTGCCAGCAGCTTATTCGCTGGCAGAGTTAGCAATCAGCCCCAGCATTTT CASSLFAGRVSNQPQHF
few TRBJ2-3 TRBD2 TRBV28 TGTGCCAGCAGCCCGACTAGCGGAGGCACAGATACGCAGTATTTT CASSPTSGGTDTQYF
. TRBJ2-2 . TRBV6-1 TGTGCCAGCAAAGCGCGGGCGAACACCGGGGAGCTGTTTTTT CASKARANTGELFF
few TRBJ1-5 . TRBV6-5 TGTGCCAGCACTAAGGGGAGCAATCAGCCCCAGCATTTT CASTKGSNQPQHF
few TRBJ1-2 TRBD1 TRBV5-1 TGCGCCAGCAGCTTGGGAGGGACAGGGAATGGCTACACCTTC CASSLGGTGNGYTF
. TRBJ1-3 . TRBV2 TGTGCCAGCAGTGAACTGGGGGCGGGAGGAAACACCATATATTTT CASSELGAGGNTIYF
few TRBJ2-7 . TRBV29-1 TGCAGCGTCGCAGACGGCGGGACCTACGAGCAGTACTTC CSVADGGTYEQYF
. TRBJ2-5 . TRBV4-1 TGCGCCAGCAGCCAAGGACACGGGACCAGTCAAGAGACCCAGTACTTC CASSQGHGTSQETQYF
. TRBJ2-2 . TRBV7-2 TGTGCCAGCAGCTTAGCCGGGCCCGCGAACACCGGGGAGCTGTTTTTT CASSLAGPANTGELFF
. TRBJ1-5 TRBD1 TRBV7-2 TGTGCCAGCAGCTTAGGAGCCAGGGGGGTCAATCAGCCCCAGCATTTT CASSLGARGVNQPQHF
. TRBJ2-1 . TRBV9 TGTGCCAGCAGTTTAACGGGATCCTACAATGAGCAGTTCTTC CASSLTGSYNEQFF
few TRBJ2-5 TRBD1 TRBV14 TGTGCCAGCAGCCGCCGACAGGGACAAGAGACCCAGTACTTC CASSRRQGQETQYF
few TRBJ2-3 . TRBV5-1 TGCGCCAGCAGCCCCCGAGGGGGGGGGCGCATTTCGGCAAATACGCAGTATTTT CASSPRGGGRISANTQYF
. TRBJ1-4 . TRBV21-1 TGTGCCAGCAGCACGAGACAGCTCCCAACTAATGAAAAACTGTTTTTT CASSTRQLPTNEKLFF
. TRBJ1-5 TRBD1 TRBV2 TGTGCCAGCAGTATAGACAGGGGGCCTGTGCCCCAGCATTTT CASSIDRGPVPQHF
. TRBJ2-3 . TRBV5-1 TGCGCCAGCAGCCCCTCGGACTATCGCACAGATACGCAGTATTTT CASSPSDYRTDTQYF
few TRBJ2-1 . TRBV10-1 TGCGCCAGGGATGGGACCTACAATGAGCAGTTCTTC CARDGTYNEQFF
many TRBJ2-2 TRBD1 TRBV23-1 TGCGCCAGCAGTCAATTGCTGGACAGGCGGAGCGGGGAGCTGTTTTTT CASSQLLDRRSGELFF
few TRBJ1-2 . TRBV6-1 TGTGCCAGCAGTCCCACAGATCTAGGGTATGGCTACACCTTC CASSPTDLGYGYTF
few TRBJ2-1 TRBD1 TRBV4-2 TGTGCCAGCAGCCAGGGACAGGGAAATGAGCAGTTCTTC CASSQGQGNEQFF
few TRBJ2-1 . TRBV9 TGTGCCAGCAGCGTAGGCCCGGGACGCAACAATGAGCAGTTCTTC CASSVGPGRNNEQFF
. TRBJ2-5 . TRBV28 TGTGCCAGCAGTGACCTGGGGACCCAGTACTTC CASSDLGTQYF
few TRBJ2-1 TRBD2 TRBV2 TGTGCCAGCTTTAGAGGACTAGATTACAATGAGCAGTTCTTC CASFRGLDYNEQFF
. TRBJ2-3 . TRBV11-1 TGTGCCAGCAGCTCGCAGACTAGTGGGCATTACGGTACGCAGTATTTT CASSSQTSGHYGTQYF
. TRBJ2-3 . TRBV5-1 TGCGCCAGCAGCAGGGGCACGGAGGGGTTCACAGATACGCAGTATTTT CASSRGTEGFTDTQYF
. TRBJ2-7 . TRBV18 TGTGCCAGCTCGGATCGGTCCTACGAGCAGTACTTC CASSDRSYEQYF
few TRBJ2-1 . TRBV11-2 TGTGCCAGCAGTCCCGGGGGGCGAGGTTTCGATGAGCAGTTCTTC CASSPGGRGFDEQFF
few TRBJ1-2 . TRBV6-5 TGTGCCAGCAGGGGGAGGGAATATAACTATGGCTACACCTTC CASRGREYNYGYTF
few TRBJ2-1 TRBD2 TRBV11-2 TGTGCCAGCAGCCTTAGCGGGAGGTACTACAATGAGCAGTTCTTC CASSLSGRYYNEQFF
. TRBJ1-1 . TRBV7-8 TGTGCCAGCAGCTTAGCGATTGGCAGGGGTACTGAAGCTTTCTTT CASSLAIGRGTEAFF
. TRBJ2-7 . TRBV9 TGTGCCAGCAGCGTAGGCGGCGTAGGGGCGTACGAGCAGTACTTC CASSVGGVGAYEQYF
. TRBJ1-1 . TRBV13 TGTGCCAGCAGCTTAGAAGGCCGGCAGGTAAACCCTGAAGCTTTCTTT CASSLEGRQVNPEAFF
. TRBJ2-1 . TRBV7-3 TGTGCCAGCAGCCTCGGAGGGCCTCTTAGTATGAATGAGCAGTTCTTC CASSLGGPLSMNEQFF
. TRBJ2-1 . TRBV10-3 TGTGCCTCAACAATGCAGGGGGGGCGCGATGAGCAGTTCTTC CASTMQGGRDEQFF
few TRBJ2-1 TRBD2 TRBV5-4 TGTGCCAGCAGAAGAGCGGGAGGCCTTACTCTCAATGAGCAGTTCTTC CASRRAGGLTLNEQFF
. TRBJ2-7 TRBD2 TRBV5-1 TGCGCCAGCAGCTTCGCTGCGGGAGGGCCCGAGCAGTACTTC CASSFAAGGPEQYF
. TRBJ1-6 TRBD1 TRBV27 TGTGCCAGCAGCGACAGGGGAATTGGTTCACCCCTCCACTTT CASSDRGIGSPLHF
. TRBJ2-3 TRBD2 TRBV2 TGTGCCAGCAGTGAAGCCCCAGCGGGAGGGCCCGAAACTGGCACAGATACGCAGTATTTT CASSEAPAGGPETGTDTQYF
. TRBJ1-4 TRBD1 TRBV4-1 TGCGCCAGCAGCCAAGTAGGGACAGCTCGTAATGAAAAACTGTTTTTT CASSQVGTARNEKLFF
. TRBJ2-7 TRBD2 TRBV27 TGTGCCAGCAGTATCGACGGGTCAGTGGGACTACCCTCCTACGAGCAGTACTTC CASSIDGSVGLPSYEQYF
. TRBJ2-1 TRBD1 TRBV7-9 TGTGCCAGCAGCTTAGCCTATTCGACAGGGGAGAGTAATGACAATGAGCAGTTCTTC CASSLAYSTGESNDNEQFF